This T cell receptor (beta chain) was identified in a study of T-cell memory formation after mild COVID-19. Via MiXCR, TCRdb re-called the 5' RACE reads, giving one row per CDR3 protein. The sample lists about 430,000 distinct CDR3 sequences, approximately 19% occurring once. V lost 2 bases to trimming and J lost 5 bases, with 9 bases between them. CDR3 length: 13 residues. Germline CDR1 SGHTA, CDR2 FQGNSA. This TCR derives from a man younger than 35 who had mild COVID-19 (a few samples of this study predate the infection). Cell type and time point are not known. The V call is TRBV7-2, the J call TRBJ2-5; D perhaps matches TRBD1 (6 bases). Material for sequencing was PBMCs or a T cell subset sorted from them (not recorded which). CDR3 amino acids: CASSLWDTETQYF. In nucleotides, the CDR3 is TGTGCCAGCAGCTTATGGGACACGGAGACCCAGTACTTC.